This TCR beta chain was sequenced during a study of Ad26.COV2.S vaccination and SARS-CoV-2 variants. Whole-study context: Ad26.COV2.S was injected intramuscularly once or twice, 56 days apart.

Profiling relied on immunoSEQ multiplex PCR, and the TCRdb table lists in-frame clones only, not all of them. The sample lists about half a million clones; approximately 90% were seen once. In its sample, this clone was seen once. Regarding treatment: roughly 19 received Ad26.COV2.S at low or high dose, single or two shots; 5 received placebo; per-sample allocation not given. It was on day 63 after the first vaccine or placebo injection that samples were taken. Looked up from germline, CDR1 is SEHNR and CDR2 is FQNEAQ (reference sequence). V gave up 3 bases and J gave up 1 base, with 9 bases separating them. The CDR3 sequence is 15 residues long.

The sequence was obtained from a person between 18 and 65 years old who received the Ad26.COV2.S COVID-19 vaccine or a placebo. The chain uses TRBV7-9 and TRBJ2-2; D unclear. Sequenced here: peripheral blood, sampled in a trial of Ad26.COV2.S vaccine versus placebo. CDR3 in amino acids: CASSFWLVNTGELFF. The CDR3 DNA sequence: TGTGCCAGCAGCTTCTGGTTGGTGAACACCGGGGAGCTGTTTTTT.